The T cell receptor (beta chain) described here comes from a study of vaccination effects on CD4 cells after COVID-19. Concerning this clone: Its specificity is not known.

Libraries were prepared by immunoSEQ multiplex PCR; TCRdb keeps only in-frame clonotypes and omits some of them. The sample holds 17,000 or so clones, around 70% seen once. Under the ViraFEST assay, PBMC were stimulated with viral peptide pools so that antigen-specific CD4+ T cells expanded. Sequencing was performed afterwards. Once cultured for approximately ten days, the cells underwent separation to obtain CD4+ T cells. Each participant was administered two doses of either the BNT162b2 or the mRNA-1273 vaccine. People in the vaccine group had not been infected with SARS-CoV-2 before, and their nucleocapsid antibodies were negative. The V and J ends lost 4 bases and 8 bases, in that order; junction bases with no gene match: 5. The V gene's germline CDR1 is SGHRS and CDR2 YFSETQ. This CDR3 comprises 13 residues.

The rearrangement links TRBV5-1 to TRBJ2-1; 8 bases match TRBD2. The sequence was collected from a human donor who received a COVID-19 vaccine. This specimen consisted of CD4+ T cells from PBMCs cultured with SARS-CoV-2 spike peptides, obtained after COVID-19 vaccination. The chain's CDR3 is CASSPGTSHEQFF. The DNA of the CDR3 is TGCGCCAGCAGCCCCGGGACTAGTCATGAGCAGTTCTTC.